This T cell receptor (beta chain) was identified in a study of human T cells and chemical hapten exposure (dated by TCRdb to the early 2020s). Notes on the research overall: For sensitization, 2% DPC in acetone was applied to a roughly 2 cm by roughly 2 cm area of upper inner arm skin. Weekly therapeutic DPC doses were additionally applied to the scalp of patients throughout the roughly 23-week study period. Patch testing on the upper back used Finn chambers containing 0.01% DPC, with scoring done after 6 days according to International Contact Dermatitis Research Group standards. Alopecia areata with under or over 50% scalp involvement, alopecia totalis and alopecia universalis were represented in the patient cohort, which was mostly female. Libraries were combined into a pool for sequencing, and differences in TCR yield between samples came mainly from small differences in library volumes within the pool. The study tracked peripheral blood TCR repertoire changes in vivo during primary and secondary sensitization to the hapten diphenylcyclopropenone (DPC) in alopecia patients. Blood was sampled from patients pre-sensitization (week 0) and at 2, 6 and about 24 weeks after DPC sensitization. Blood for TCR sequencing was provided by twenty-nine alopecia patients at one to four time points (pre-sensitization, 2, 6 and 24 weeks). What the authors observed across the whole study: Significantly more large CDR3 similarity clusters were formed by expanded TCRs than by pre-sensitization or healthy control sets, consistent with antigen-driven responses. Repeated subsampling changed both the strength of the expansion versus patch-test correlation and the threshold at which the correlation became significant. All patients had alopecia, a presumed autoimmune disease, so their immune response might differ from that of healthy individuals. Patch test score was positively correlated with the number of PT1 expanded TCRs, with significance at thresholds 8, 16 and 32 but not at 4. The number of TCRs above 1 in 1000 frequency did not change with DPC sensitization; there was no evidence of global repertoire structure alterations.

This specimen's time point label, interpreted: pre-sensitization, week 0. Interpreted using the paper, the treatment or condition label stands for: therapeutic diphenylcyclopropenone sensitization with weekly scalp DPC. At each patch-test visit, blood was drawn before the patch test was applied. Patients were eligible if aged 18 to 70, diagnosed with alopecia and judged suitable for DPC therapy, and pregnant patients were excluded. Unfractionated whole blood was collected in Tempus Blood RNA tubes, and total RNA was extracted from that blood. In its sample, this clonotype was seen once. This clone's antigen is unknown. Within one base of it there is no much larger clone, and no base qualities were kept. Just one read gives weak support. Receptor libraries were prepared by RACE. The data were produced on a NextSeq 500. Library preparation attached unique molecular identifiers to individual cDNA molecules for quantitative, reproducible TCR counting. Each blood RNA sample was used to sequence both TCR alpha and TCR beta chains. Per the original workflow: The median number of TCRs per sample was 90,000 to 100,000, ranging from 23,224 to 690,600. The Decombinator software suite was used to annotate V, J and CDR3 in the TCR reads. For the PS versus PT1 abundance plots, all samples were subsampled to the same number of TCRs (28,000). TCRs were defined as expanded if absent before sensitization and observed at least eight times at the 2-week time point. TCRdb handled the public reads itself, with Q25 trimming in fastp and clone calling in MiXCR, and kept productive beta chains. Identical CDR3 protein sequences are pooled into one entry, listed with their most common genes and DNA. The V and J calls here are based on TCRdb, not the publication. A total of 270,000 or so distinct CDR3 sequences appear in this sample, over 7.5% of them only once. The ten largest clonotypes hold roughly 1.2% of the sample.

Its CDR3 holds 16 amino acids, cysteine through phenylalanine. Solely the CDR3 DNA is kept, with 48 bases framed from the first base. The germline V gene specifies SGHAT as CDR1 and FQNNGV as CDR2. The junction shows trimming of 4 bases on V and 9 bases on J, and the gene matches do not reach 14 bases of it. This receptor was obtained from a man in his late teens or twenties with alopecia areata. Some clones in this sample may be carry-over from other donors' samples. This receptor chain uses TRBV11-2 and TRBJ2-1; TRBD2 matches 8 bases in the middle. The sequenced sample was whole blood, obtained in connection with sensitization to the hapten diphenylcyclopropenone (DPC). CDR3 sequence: CASSSSLAGGPGEQFF. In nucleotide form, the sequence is TGTGCCAGCAGCTCCTCCCTTGCGGGGGGCCCCGGTGAGCAGTTCTTC.